A single sample is the source of the 24 T cell receptor beta chains below, sequenced in a study of human T cells and chemical hapten exposure (dated by TCRdb to the early 2020s). Library method: RACE. These reads were obtained on a NextSeq 500. TCRdb took the public reads, trimmed them with fastp at Q25, ran MiXCR for clone calling and kept in-frame beta chains. CDR3 protein duplicates are merged, each entry listing the most common genes and DNA. This sample holds roughly 100,000 distinct CDR3 sequences; less than 45% were observed only once. Around 2.8% of the sample goes to the ten largest clones. Explained via the paper, the time point label denotes: patch test 3, about 24 weeks after DPC sensitization. The treatment or condition label here, explained by the study, means: therapeutic diphenylcyclopropenone sensitization with weekly scalp DPC. This sample comprised whole blood, obtained in connection with sensitization to the hapten diphenylcyclopropenone (DPC). These receptors were taken from a man between 35 and 55 years old with alopecia areata. Some clones in this sample may be carry-over from other donors' samples.

The chain combines TRBV2 with TRBJ1-2; tentatively, D is TRBD1 (5 bases). CDR3 length equals 15 residues. The V gene lost 6 bases and the J gene lost 4 bases, with 18 bases spanning the gap. CDR1 SNHLY and CDR2 FYNNEI come from the germline V gene. Written as DNA, the CDR3 is TGTGCCAGCAGCGGCGACAGATCAGAAGTCTATGGCTACACCTTC. Its translation: CASSGDRSEVYGYTF.

The rearrangement joins TRBV7-2 to TRBJ2-5; 10 bases align to TRBD1. Germline V CDR1 and CDR2: SGHTA, FQGNSA. V was clipped by 3 bases and J by 3 bases; unmatched bases: 10. The CDR3 extends over 17 amino acids. CDR3 DNA: TGTGCCAGCAGCTTGTTCCCGGGACAGGGGTTGGAAGAGACCCAGTACTTC. Translating it yields CASSLFPGQGLEETQYF.

This rearrangement joins TRBV20-1 to TRBJ1-5; TRBD1 might be the D (6 bases). Germline V lookup: CDR1 DFQATT, CDR2 SNEGSKA (reference sequence). The CDR3 has 14 amino acids. The ends were cut back, 3 bases at V and 6 bases at J, with 15 bases in the middle. CDR3 residues: CSARARGVSQPQHF. The CDR3 region has the DNA TGCAGTGCTAGGGCAAGGGGGGTCTCTCAGCCCCAGCATTTT.

The V call is TRBV20-1, the J call TRBJ2-3; TRBD1 aligns across 7 bases. Trimming cost V 0 bases and J 4 bases; bases outside gene matches: 13. There are 17 residues in the CDR3. CDR1 is DFQATT, CDR2 SNEGSKA, per germline (reference sequence). CDR3 nucleotide sequence: TGCAGTGCTAGAGACCCTTTACAGGGGCCTCCGCCAGATACGCAGTATTTT. Its protein is CSARDPLQGPPPDTQYF.

The chain combines TRBV5-8 with TRBJ2-3; 9 nucleotides agree with TRBD1. The CDR3 has 15 residues. Looked up from germline, CDR1 is SGHTS and CDR2 is YDEGEE. Trimming removed 5 bases from V and 6 bases from J; junction bases left unmatched: 10. The CDR3: CASSLQGALTDTQYF. The CDR3 DNA is TGTGCCAGCAGTTTACAGGGGGCCCTAACTGATACGCAGTATTTT.

V gene TRBV19 combines with J gene TRBJ2-7; maybe TRBD1 (6 bases). Germline loops: CDR1 LNHDA, CDR2 SQIVND (reference sequence). CDR3 length equals 12 residues. Trimming left V 7 bases short and J 5 bases short, with 12 bases between. In DNA form, the CDR3 reads TGTGCCAGTAACTCGGGACATCACGAGCAGTACTTC. Protein product: CASNSGHHEQYF.

The J gene is TRBJ1-4, the V gene TRBV28; 9 nucleotides match TRBD1. Germline V gene lookup returns CDR1 MDHEN and CDR2 SYDVKM. V lost 4 bases to trimming and J lost 8 bases; unmatched junction nucleotides: 8. The CDR3 has 15 residues. CDR3 bases: TGTGCCAGCAGTTCACAGGGGACAGGGAACGAAAAACTGTTTTTT. Amino acids: CASSSQGTGNEKLFF.

CDR3 bases: TGCAGTGCTAGAACACGGTTGGGCCAGGGGAGTTACGAGCAGTACTTC. It is translated as CSARTRLGQGSYEQYF. This chain uses TRBV20-1 with TRBJ2-7; D is possibly TRBD1 (6 bases). Germline CDR1 and CDR2: DFQATT and SNEGSKA (reference sequence). V lost 2 bases, J lost 4 bases, and 21 bases lay in between. The CDR3 runs to 16 residues.

This chain uses TRBV5-1 with TRBJ2-7; 10 bases map to TRBD1. CDR1 and CDR2 (germline): SGHRS, YFSETQ. J lost 6 bases, V lost 0 bases, and 9 bases had no gene match. This CDR3 is built from 16 residues. DNA of the CDR3: TGCGCCAGCAGCTTGGAGGGGTTGACAGGGGGCTCCGAGCAGTACGTC. This codes for CASSLEGLTGGSEQYV.

A few counts support this clonotype. CDR3 protein: CASCLHPSDTGELFF. CDR3 nucleotides: TGCGCCAGCTGCCTACACCCTTCAGACACCGGGGAGCTGTTTTTT. The chain has TRBV4-1 and TRBJ2-2; no firm D call. Germline CDR1 and CDR2: MGHRA and YSYEKL. Deletions cut 8 bases from V and 3 bases from J, with 16 bases between. This CDR3 has 15 amino acids.

In its sample, this clonotype was seen a few times. This chain uses TRBV29-1 with TRBJ2-1; TRBD2 matches at 11 bases. Germline CDR1 reads SQVTM; CDR2 reads ANQGSEA. V dropped 5 bases and J dropped 6; count of bases not matched to a gene: 0. The CDR3 totals 12 residues. The DNA of the CDR3 is TGCAGCGTTACTAGCGGGAGCAATGAGCAGTTCTTC. This codes for CSVTSGSNEQFF.

A few counts support this clonotype. The CDR3 nucleotides read TGTGCCAGCAGTTACATTTGGGGTGCTGGGGCCAACGTCCTGACTTTC. This translates into CASSYIWGAGANVLTF. The V gene is TRBV6-2 or TRBV6-3, the J gene TRBJ2-6; D is uncertain. Germline V lookup: CDR1 MNHEY, CDR2 SVGEGT. This CDR3 contains 16 residues. With 2 bases removed from V and 2 bases from J, the gap between germline ends came to 10 bases.

The chain carries TRBV14 and TRBJ2-5; D gene ambiguous. Trimming pared 2 bases from V and 5 bases from J, leaving 9 bases between. The CDR3 runs to 13 residues. Germline CDR1 and CDR2: SGHDN and FVKESK. This chain's CDR3 is CASSQNNGETQYF. The CDR3 region has the DNA TGTGCCAGCAGCCAAAACAACGGGGAGACCCAGTACTTC.

The V gene is TRBV14, the J gene TRBJ2-5; D remains ambiguous. Trimming cost V 1 base and J 5 bases, with 11 bases left between them. Looked up from germline, CDR1 is SGHDN and CDR2 is FVKESK. The CDR3 consists of 14 residues. The CDR3 loop is CASSQANSRETQYF. CDR3 DNA: TGTGCCAGCAGCCAAGCGAACAGTCGGGAGACCCAGTACTTC.

This clonotype was counted a few times. V gene TRBV14 combines with J gene TRBJ2-1; D is perhaps TRBD1 (6 bases). The CDR3 has 15 residues. In germline, CDR1 is SGHDN, CDR2 FVKESK. Trimming removed 1 base at V and 2 bases at J, with 9 bases between. In DNA form, the CDR3 reads TGTGCCAGCAGCCAAGTGGGGGCTGCCTACAATGAGCAGTTCTTC. Its translation: CASSQVGAAYNEQFF.

The chain uses TRBV20-1 and TRBJ2-7; tentatively, D is TRBD2 (6 bases). The CDR3 is made up of 15 amino acids. The germline V and J ends were trimmed by 1 base and 0 bases, with 13 bases remaining between them. Per germline, CDR1 DFQATT and CDR2 SNEGSKA (reference sequence). The CDR3 loop is CSARVGTFSSYEQYF. Written as DNA, the CDR3 is TGCAGTGCTAGAGTCGGGACTTTTAGCTCCTACGAGCAGTACTTC.

This chain connects TRBV25-1 to TRBJ2-3, with D possibly called TRBD1 or TRBD2 (5 bases each). The CDR3 is 16 amino acids. Deletions cut 3 bases from V and 5 bases from J, with 18 bases between. Germline CDR1 MGHDK, CDR2 SYGVNS. The DNA of the CDR3 is TGTGCCAGCAGTGACCCCGCTTGGGGGAGCCGAGATACGCAGTATTTT. Translated: CASSDPAWGSRDTQYF.

The chain has TRBV4-3 and TRBJ2-4, with D possibly being TRBD1 (6 bases). Germline assignment: CDR1 LGHNA and CDR2 YSLEER. Trimming cost V 0 bases and J 2 bases, with 14 bases left between them. This CDR3 is 17 amino acids long. The CDR3 loop reads CASSQDVGAGSKNIQYF. In DNA, the CDR3 is TGCGCCAGCAGCCAAGATGTGGGGGCCGGGTCCAAAAACATTCAGTACTTC.

This clonotype has just a few counts. The chain employs TRBV21-1 and TRBJ2-7; the D call TRBD2 from the table was never checked on the DNA. TRBV21-1 is reported as a pseudogene. The CDR3 consists of 13 residues. CDR3 coding DNA: TGTGCCAGCAGCACTGAACTAGATCACGAGCAGTACGTC. Translating gives CASSTELDHEQYV.

The chain has TRBV3-1 and TRBJ1-2, with unresolved D. The CDR3 extends over 14 amino acids. Trimming took off 0 bases at V and 3 bases at J, with 8 bases between the two ends. The germline CDR1 and CDR2 sequences are LGHDT and YNNKEL (reference sequence). CDR3 DNA: TGTGCCAGCAGCCAAGATCCCAGCTACTATGGCTACACCTTC. Its translation: CASSQDPSYYGYTF.

The V call is TRBV20-1, the J call TRBJ2-7, with 11 bases matching TRBD2. Unmatched junction bases numbered 1, after V lost 2 bases and J lost 4 bases. This CDR3 has 13 residues. The germline CDR1 and CDR2 sequences are DFQATT and SNEGSKA (reference sequence). CDR3 protein: CSARTSGSYEQYV. The DNA for the CDR3 is TGCAGTGCTAGAACTAGCGGGAGTTACGAGCAGTACGTC.

The rearrangement joins TRBV29-1 to TRBJ1-1, with TRBD1 as a possible D gene (5 bases). Trimming took 2 bases from V and 3 from J, leaving 10 bases between them. The CDR3 spans 13 residues. Germline assignment: CDR1 SQVTM and CDR2 ANQGSEA. CDR3 amino acids: CSVESSRDTEAFF. The DNA for the CDR3 is TGCAGCGTTGAATCGTCCAGGGACACTGAAGCTTTCTTT.

The chain employs TRBV25-1 and TRBJ2-2, with D possibly matching TRBD2 (5 bases). This CDR3 comprises 15 residues. Trimming left V 5 bases short and J 5 bases short, with 15 bases between. CDR1 MGHDK and CDR2 SYGVNS come from the germline V gene. As DNA, the CDR3 is TGTGCCAGCAGTTCCCCCGCCGGGGTGACCGGGGAGCTGTTTTTT. Protein sequence: CASSSPAGVTGELFF.

The chain has TRBV20-1 and TRBJ2-7; possibly TRBD1 for D (7 bases). This CDR3 is built from 13 residues. V was clipped by 3 bases and J by 3 bases, with 12 bases between them. From germline, CDR1 is DFQATT and CDR2 SNEGSKA (reference sequence). CDR3 DNA: TGCAGTGCTAGGGTCAGGGGGGTCTACGAGCAGTACTTC. Amino acid sequence: CSARVRGVYEQYF.